This T cell receptor (beta chain) was identified during a study of cytomegalovirus exposure and HLA in healthy donors. About the research overall: An analysis done earlier identified 100 million to 140 million unique TCR beta sequences from approximately 200 million T cells.

The V gene's germline CDR1 is SGHRS and CDR2 YFSETQ. V was shortened by 4 bases and J by 4 bases, with 9 bases between the two germline ends. CDR3 length: 13 amino acids. Primers for the PCR totalled 60 Vbeta and 13 Jbeta. Clones were sequenced by immunoSEQ multiplex PCR, and TCRdb holds only the in-frame ones, with some missing. The top ten hold more than 2% of the sample, which has around 150,000 clones, roughly 85% seen once. The TCR was taken from a man younger than 35 in good health and CMV-seropositive. The V and J genes are TRBV5-1 and TRBJ1-5, with D uncertain. Sequencing was done on a sample of PBMCs. The CDR3: CASSQDSNQPQHF. CDR3 DNA: TGCGCCAGCAGCCAGGACTCAAATCAGCCCCAGCATTTT.